The entry below gives a single T cell receptor beta chain sequence along with its context. The antigen remains undetermined. This sample was included in a study of T cell responses to AZD1222 COVID-19 vaccine. General observations from the study: Among the donors, most were white British and more were female, and clonal diversity was possibly underestimated. Just five to seven people given AZD1222 tested seropositive at baseline.

Assay: immunoSEQ multiplex PCR; the TCRdb copy retains only in-frame clones and omits some. The data contain roughly 120,000 clones, around 94% of them seen just once; the ten biggest clones take up around 6.6%. The CDR3 has 13 residues. V dropped 10 bases and J dropped 10; count of bases not matched to a gene: 9. Germline assignment: CDR1 MNHEY and CDR2 SVGAGI. The sequence derives from an adult in good health. The specimen was peripheral blood, collected on day 0 of AZD1222 vaccination. The rearrangement links TRBV6-5 to TRBJ2-1, with 11 bases matching TRBD2. The CDR3 sequence: CATLGVAGGEQFF. The CDR3 region has the DNA TGTGCCACCTTGGGGGTAGCGGGAGGGGAGCAGTTCTTC.